Below are 18 T cell receptor beta chains sequenced from a single sample in a study of Ad26.COV2.S vaccination and SARS-CoV-2 variants. Treatment specified: roughly 20 received Ad26.COV2.S at low or high dose, single or two shots; 5 received placebo; per-sample allocation not given. Vaccine and placebo recipients were sampled on day 63 after the first injection. Assay used: immunoSEQ multiplex PCR; TCRdb lists only in-frame clones, some missing. The table shows about 370,000 clones, with less than 90% occurring only once. The material was peripheral blood, obtained in a trial of Ad26.COV2.S vaccine versus placebo. The receptors derive from a person between 18 and 60 years old who received the Ad26.COV2.S COVID-19 vaccine or a placebo.

This clone is a singleton in its sample. The chain carries TRBV24-1 and TRBJ2-1, with D uncertain. The CDR3 loop spans 15 amino acids. Trimming took off 3 bases at V and 5 bases at J, with 13 bases between the two ends. CDR1 is KGHDR and CDR2 is SFDVKD in the germline V gene. The CDR3, as DNA: TGTGCCACCAGTGATAATCGGGTTATGGACAATGAGCAGTTCTTC. Residues: CATSDNRVMDNEQFF.

The gene calls are TRBV5-4 and TRBJ2-3, with 11 bases lining up with TRBD2. V dropped 4 bases and J dropped 5; count of bases not matched to a gene: 9. The CDR3 has 16 amino acids. Germline values: CDR1 SGHNT, CDR2 YYREEE (reference sequence). The CDR3 sequence: CASSTPSGGHEDTQYF. The CDR3 coding sequence is TGTGCCAGCAGCACGCCTAGCGGGGGGCACGAAGATACGCAGTATTTT.

The V call is TRBV12-3 or TRBV12-4, the J call TRBJ1-3; no clear D. Trimming cost V 7 bases and J 5 bases, with 3 bases left between them. This CDR3 spans 10 amino acids. CDR3 loop: CASMRNTIYF. The CDR3 nucleotides are TGTGCCAGCATGCGAAACACCATATATTTT.

This chain uses TRBV19 with TRBJ1-1; D gene ambiguous. Germline assignment: CDR1 LNHDA and CDR2 SQIVND (reference sequence). With 5 bases removed from V and 1 base from J, the gap between germline ends came to 11 bases. The CDR3 is 14 residues long. Written as DNA, the CDR3 is TGTGCCAGTAGTGCACGACATGAGAACACTGAAGCTTTCTTT. It is translated as CASSARHENTEAFF.

This chain joins TRBV19 and TRBJ2-1, with D unclear. Trimming cost V 6 bases and J 4 bases, with 16 bases left between them. The CDR3 is made up of 15 amino acids. Germline CDR1 reads LNHDA; CDR2 reads SQIVND (reference sequence). The CDR3: CASSLSYVPYNEQFF. CDR3 DNA sequence: TGTGCCAGTAGCCTTTCCTATGTCCCGTACAATGAGCAGTTCTTC.

The chain employs TRBV10-1 and TRBJ2-7, with 8 bases identical to TRBD2. Trimming took 3 bases from V and 3 from J; bases not matched to a gene: 16. Germline V gives CDR1 WNHNN, CDR2 SYGVQD (reference sequence). There are 18 residues in the CDR3. CDR3: CASSDLRRLCGGLYEQYF. In DNA form, the CDR3 reads TGCGCCAGCAGTGATTTGAGACGGTTGTGCGGGGGGCTCTACGAGCAGTACTTC.

The chain recombines TRBV19 with TRBJ1-1; the D is unclear. The CDR3 sequence is 12 residues long. With 6 bases removed from V and 7 bases from J, the gap between germline ends came to 12 bases. Germline lookup yields CDR1 LNHDA and CDR2 SQIVND (reference sequence). The CDR3 nucleotides read TGTGCCAGTAGCATGGGCGGGATTGAAGCTTTCTTT. This codes for CASSMGGIEAFF.

This sequence joins TRBV13 and TRBJ2-3; D is unclear. The CDR3 runs to 16 residues. Germline CDR1 reads PRHDT; CDR2 reads FYEKMQ (reference sequence). With 2 bases removed from V and 9 bases from J, the gap between germline ends came to 21 bases. CDR3 nucleotide sequence: TGTGCCAGCAGCTTATACCCCTCCCCCCTCCAAGAAACGCAGTATTTT. Residues: CASSLYPSPLQETQYF.

Worth noting for this clone: The junction differs from germline at one of its ends, possibly a read error. The chain carries TRBV7-7 and TRBJ2-2; the D gene is possibly TRBD2 (5 bases). Germline V gene lookup returns CDR1 SSHAT and CDR2 FNYEAQ (reference sequence). The CDR3 has 16 amino acids. This chain's CDR3 is CASSTLAGANTGELFF. The CDR3, as DNA: TGTGCTAGCAGCACTCTCGCCGGGGCGAACACCGGGGAGCTGTTTTTT.

This chain joins TRBV5-1 and TRBJ2-3; 10 nucleotides match TRBD1. Germline V gene sequence: CDR1 SGHRS, CDR2 YFSETQ. The CDR3 runs 16 residues. The V gene end was trimmed by 4 bases and the J gene end by 1 base; junction bases not matched to a gene: 6. CDR3 protein: CASSKVGTGGTDTQYF. In DNA, the CDR3 is TGCGCCAGCAGCAAGGTCGGGACAGGGGGCACAGATACGCAGTATTTT. Filled out from reference TRBV5-1 and TRBJ2-3, the complete variable domain reads KAGVTQTPRYLIKTRGQQVTLSCSPISGHRSVSWYQQTPGQGLQFLFEYFSETQRNKGNFPGRFSGRQFSNSRSEMNVSTLELGDSALYLCASSKVGTGGTDTQYFGPGTRLTVL.

This clone was picked up one time. This chain links TRBV7-9 with TRBJ2-7; D gene uncertain. CDR1 is SEHNR and CDR2 is FQNEAQ in the germline V gene (reference sequence). Trimming stripped 1 base from V and 3 bases from J, with 10 bases between. The CDR3 is 14 residues long. This CDR3 is CASSLDATFYEQYF. CDR3 DNA sequence: TGTGCCAGCAGCTTAGATGCGACATTCTACGAGCAGTACTTC. The whole variable domain, filled in from reference TRBV7-9 and TRBJ2-7, reads DTGVSQNPRHKITKRGQNVTFRCDPISEHNRLYWYRQTLGQGPEFLTYFQNEAQLEKSRLLSDRFSAERPKGSFSTLEIQRTEQGDSAMYLCASSLDATFYEQYFGPGTRLTVT.

The chain combines TRBV20-1 with TRBJ2-1, with D unclear. The V and J ends lost 5 bases and 5 bases respectively, with 7 bases between them. This CDR3 has 11 amino acids. Germline V CDR1 and CDR2: DFQATT, SNEGSKA (reference sequence). CDR3: CSAFRDNEQFF. As DNA, the CDR3 is TGCAGTGCTTTCCGGGACAATGAGCAGTTCTTC.

The chain has TRBV6-5 and TRBJ1-3; the D gene is possibly TRBD1 (5 bases). The CDR3 spans 16 residues. Germline assignment: CDR1 MNHEY and CDR2 SVGAGI. V shed 2 bases and J shed 3 bases, with 14 bases lying between them. CDR3 residues: CASSYRTRGYGNTIYF. CDR3 DNA: TGTGCCAGCAGTTACCGGACCCGGGGCTATGGAAACACCATATATTTT.

V gene TRBV10-1 combines with J gene TRBJ2-6, with no clear D. Germline V gene sequence: CDR1 WNHNN, CDR2 SYGVQD (reference sequence). The V gene lost 2 bases and the J gene lost 4 bases, with 9 bases spanning the gap. CDR3 length: 15 amino acids. CDR3 protein: CASSEGRVGANVLTF. CDR3 nucleotide sequence: TGCGCCAGCAGTGAGGGACGGGTAGGGGCCAACGTCCTGACTTTC.

The chain combines TRBV7-9 with TRBJ1-2, with D maybe TRBD1 (6 bases). The CDR3 runs 13 residues. Trimming shortened V by 6 bases and J by 8 bases, and 16 bases separated the two germline ends. The germline V gene has CDR1 SEHNR and CDR2 FQNEAQ (reference sequence). CDR3 DNA: TGTGCCAGCAGTTCACAGGGTTTGGGCGGCTACACCTTC. It encodes CASSSQGLGGYTF.

The rearrangement links TRBV5-1 to TRBJ1-3, with D possibly TRBD1 on 5 matching bases. This CDR3 has 15 amino acids. Germline values: CDR1 SGHRS, CDR2 YFSETQ. V dropped 1 base and J dropped 2 bases, with 10 bases sitting between them. CDR3 sequence: CASSLSSGTGNTIYF. The CDR3 nucleotides are TGCGCCAGCAGCTTGTCCTCAGGGACTGGAAACACCATATATTTT.

The chain is built from TRBV4-1 and TRBJ2-7; D call uncertain. V was cut by 1 base and J by 7 bases, with 8 bases left in between. Germline CDR1 MGHRA, CDR2 YSYEKL. The CDR3 is made up of 12 amino acids. CDR3 in amino acids: CASSQVAGEQYF. The CDR3 DNA sequence: TGCGCCAGCAGCCAAGTAGCCGGAGAGCAGTACTTC.

The chain couples TRBV2 to TRBJ2-5, with 8 bases identical to TRBD2. V dropped 4 bases and J dropped 2; count of bases not matched to a gene: 3. From germline, CDR1 is SNHLY and CDR2 FYNNEI. The CDR3 length is 14 residues. As DNA, the CDR3 is TGTGCCAGCAGTGGGACGGGGGGGCAAGAGACCCAGTACTTC. It is translated as CASSGTGGQETQYF.